This T cell receptor beta chain is drawn from a study of blood T cell repertoires in COVID-19. Overall study: The samples span acute and convalescent COVID-19 from the United States, Italy and Spain.

How the authors handled the data: Amplifying reference gene primers gave estimates of nucleated cell counts. Measured with immunoSEQ multiplex PCR; TCRdb has only the in-frame clones, and not every one. Clonal size and the V and J genes are those of that table, whereas D and trimming came from the DNA. The top ten hold approximately 16% of the sample, which has approximately 220,000 clones, around 90% seen once. V was pared by 3 bases and J by 1 base, with 6 bases between. Germline CDR1 and CDR2: SGHTA and FQGNSA. The length of the CDR3 is 13 residues. The TCR originated in a man aged 25-45 years who had been exposed to COVID-19. The sample was PBMCs or T cells enriched from blood (not recorded which). J is TRBJ1-1 and V is TRBV7-2; a possible D gene is TRBD1 (6 bases). In DNA, the CDR3 is TGTGCCAGCAGCTTGGACAGGAACACTGAAGCTTTCTTT. Amino acids: CASSLDRNTEAFF.